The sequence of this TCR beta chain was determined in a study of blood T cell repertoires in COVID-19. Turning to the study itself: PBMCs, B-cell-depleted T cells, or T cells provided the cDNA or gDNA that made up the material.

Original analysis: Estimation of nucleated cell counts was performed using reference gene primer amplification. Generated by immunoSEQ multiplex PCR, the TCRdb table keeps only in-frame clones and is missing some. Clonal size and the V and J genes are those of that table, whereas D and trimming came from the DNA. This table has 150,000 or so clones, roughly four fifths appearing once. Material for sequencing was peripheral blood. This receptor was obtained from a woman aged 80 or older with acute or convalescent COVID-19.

In nucleotides, the CDR3 is TGTGCCAGCAGCGGGAGGTGGGCCGATGAGCAGTTCTTC. Amino acid sequence: CASSGRWADEQFF. This chain links TRBV7-2 with TRBJ2-1; D may be TRBD2 (6 bases). The CDR3 loop spans 13 amino acids. Between the trimmed V and J ends, which lost 5 bases and 8 bases, there was a span of 13 bases. The germline gives CDR1 SGHTA, CDR2 FQGNSA.